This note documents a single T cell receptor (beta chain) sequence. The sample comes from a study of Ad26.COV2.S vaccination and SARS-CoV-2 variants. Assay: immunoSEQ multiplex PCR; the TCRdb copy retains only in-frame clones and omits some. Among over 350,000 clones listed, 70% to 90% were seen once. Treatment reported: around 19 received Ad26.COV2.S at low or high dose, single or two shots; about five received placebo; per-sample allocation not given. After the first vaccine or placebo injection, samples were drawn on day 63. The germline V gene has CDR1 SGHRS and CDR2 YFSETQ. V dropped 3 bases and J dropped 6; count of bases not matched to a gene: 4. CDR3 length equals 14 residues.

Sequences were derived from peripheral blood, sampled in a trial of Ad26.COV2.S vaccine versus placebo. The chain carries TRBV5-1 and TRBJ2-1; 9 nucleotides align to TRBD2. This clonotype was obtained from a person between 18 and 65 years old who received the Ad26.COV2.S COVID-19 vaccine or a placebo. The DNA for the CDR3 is TGCGCCAGCAGCTCCAGCGGGGGGCTCAATGAGCAGTTCTTC. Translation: CASSSSGGLNEQFF.